The clone carrying this T cell receptor beta chain was recorded at least ten times. TCRdb fed the RACE reads into MiXCR, producing one record per CDR3 protein. In the table there are 75,000 to 95,000 distinct CDR3 sequences, over 9.5% of which are singletons. The CDR3 is made up of 13 amino acids. Germline lookup yields CDR1 KGHSH and CDR2 LQKENI. V was cut by 4 bases and J by 5 bases, with 10 bases left in between. The data derive from a study of human T cells and chemical hapten exposure. Specified time point: patch test 1, 2 weeks after DPC sensitization. Described treatment: therapeutic diphenylcyclopropenone sensitization with weekly scalp DPC. Blood was collected ahead of every patch test applied.

This sequence joins TRBV18 and TRBJ2-3; D may be TRBD2 (6 bases). This clonotype was sampled from a woman between 55 and 75 years old with alopecia areata. Some clones in this sample may be carry-over from other donors' samples. The specimen comprised whole blood, sampled in connection with sensitization to the hapten diphenylcyclopropenone (DPC). The CDR3 loop is CASSLRSGDTQYF. The CDR3, as DNA: TGTGCCAGCTCACTTCGTAGCGGAGATACGCAGTATTTT.